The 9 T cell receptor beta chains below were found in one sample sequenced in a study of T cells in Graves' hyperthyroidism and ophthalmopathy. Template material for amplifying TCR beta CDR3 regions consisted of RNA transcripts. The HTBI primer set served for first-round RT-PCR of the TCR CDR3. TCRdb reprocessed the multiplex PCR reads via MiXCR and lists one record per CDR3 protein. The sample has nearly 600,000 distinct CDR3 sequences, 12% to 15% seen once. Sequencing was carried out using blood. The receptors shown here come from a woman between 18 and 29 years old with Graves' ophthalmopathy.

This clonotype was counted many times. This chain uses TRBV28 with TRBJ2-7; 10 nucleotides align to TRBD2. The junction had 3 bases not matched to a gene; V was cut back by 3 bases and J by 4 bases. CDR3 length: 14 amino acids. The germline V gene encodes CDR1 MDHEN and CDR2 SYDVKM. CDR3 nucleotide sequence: TGTGCCAGCAGTTTCGGACTAGCGGTGTACGAGCAGTACTTC. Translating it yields CASSFGLAVYEQYF.

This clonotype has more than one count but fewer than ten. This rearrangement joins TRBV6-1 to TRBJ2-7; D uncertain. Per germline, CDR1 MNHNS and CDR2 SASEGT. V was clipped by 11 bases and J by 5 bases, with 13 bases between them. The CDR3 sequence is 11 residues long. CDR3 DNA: TGTGCCTCTCAGGAGTGGGACGAGCAGTACTTC. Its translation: CASQEWDEQYF.

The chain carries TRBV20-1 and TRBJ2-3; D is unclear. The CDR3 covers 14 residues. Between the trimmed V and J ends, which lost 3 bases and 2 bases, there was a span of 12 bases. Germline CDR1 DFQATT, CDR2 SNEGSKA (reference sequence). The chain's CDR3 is CSAREGPNTDTQYF. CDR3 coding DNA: TGCAGTGCTAGGGAAGGACCAAACACAGATACGCAGTATTTT.

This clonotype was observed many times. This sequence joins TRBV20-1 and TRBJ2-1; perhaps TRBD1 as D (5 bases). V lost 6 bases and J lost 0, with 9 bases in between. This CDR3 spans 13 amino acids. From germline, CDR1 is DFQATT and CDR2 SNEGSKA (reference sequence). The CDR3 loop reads CSAGHSSYNEQFF. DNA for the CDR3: TGCAGTGCCGGACATAGCTCCTACAATGAGCAGTTCTTC.

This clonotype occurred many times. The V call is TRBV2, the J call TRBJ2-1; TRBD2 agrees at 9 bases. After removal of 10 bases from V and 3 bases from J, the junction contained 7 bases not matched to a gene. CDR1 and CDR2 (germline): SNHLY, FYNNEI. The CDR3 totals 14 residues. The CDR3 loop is CATSGLASYNEQFF. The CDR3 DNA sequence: TGTGCCACCTCGGGACTAGCTAGCTACAATGAGCAGTTCTTC.

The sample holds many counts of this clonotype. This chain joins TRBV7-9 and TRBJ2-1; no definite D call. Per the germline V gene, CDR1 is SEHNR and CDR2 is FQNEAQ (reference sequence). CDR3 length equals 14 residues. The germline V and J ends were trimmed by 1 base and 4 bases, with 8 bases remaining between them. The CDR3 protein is CASSLVSDYNEQFF. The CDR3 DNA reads TGTGCCAGCAGCTTAGTGTCAGATTACAATGAGCAGTTCTTC.

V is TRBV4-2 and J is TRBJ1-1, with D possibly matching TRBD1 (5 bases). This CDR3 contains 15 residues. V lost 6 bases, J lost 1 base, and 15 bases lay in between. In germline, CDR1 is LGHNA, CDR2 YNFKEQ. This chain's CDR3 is CASRHETVSNTEAFF. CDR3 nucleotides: TGTGCCAGCAGACACGAGACAGTGTCGAACACTGAAGCTTTCTTT.

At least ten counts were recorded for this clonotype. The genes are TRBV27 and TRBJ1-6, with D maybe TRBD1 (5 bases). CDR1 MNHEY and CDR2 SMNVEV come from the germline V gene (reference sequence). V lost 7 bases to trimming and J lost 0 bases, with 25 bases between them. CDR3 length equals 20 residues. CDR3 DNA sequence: TGTGCCAGCACCCCCCCTCATCGGGGAGGGGAGGGCTCCTATAATTCACCCCTCCACTTT. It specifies CASTPPHRGGEGSYNSPLHF.

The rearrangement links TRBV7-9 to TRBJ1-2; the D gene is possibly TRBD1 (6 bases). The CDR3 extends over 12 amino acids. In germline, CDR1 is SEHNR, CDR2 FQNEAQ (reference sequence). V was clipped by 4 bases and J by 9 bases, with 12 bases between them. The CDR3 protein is CASSSGQIRYTF. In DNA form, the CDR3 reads TGTGCCAGCAGCTCTGGACAGATCCGCTACACCTTC.